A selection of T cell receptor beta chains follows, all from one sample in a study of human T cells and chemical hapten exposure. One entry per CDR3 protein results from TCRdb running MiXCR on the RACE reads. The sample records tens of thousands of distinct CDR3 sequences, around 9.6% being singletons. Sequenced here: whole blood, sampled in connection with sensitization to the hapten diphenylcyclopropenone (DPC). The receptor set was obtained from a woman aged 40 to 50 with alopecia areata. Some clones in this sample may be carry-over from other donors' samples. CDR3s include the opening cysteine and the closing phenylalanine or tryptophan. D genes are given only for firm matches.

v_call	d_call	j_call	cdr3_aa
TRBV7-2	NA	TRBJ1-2	CASSLQRGLDGYTF
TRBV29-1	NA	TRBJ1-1	CSVEPGRTEAFF
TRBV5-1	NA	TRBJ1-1	CASRREENTEAFF
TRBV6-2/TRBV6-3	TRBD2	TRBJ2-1	CASSYSTSGVSYNEQFF
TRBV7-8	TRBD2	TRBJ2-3	CASSLVHTGASGGTDTQYF
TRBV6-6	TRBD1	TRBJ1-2	CASSYGQGRRSRGYGYTF
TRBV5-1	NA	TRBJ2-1	CASSLFRYNEQFF
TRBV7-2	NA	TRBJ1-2	CASSLPPKDYGYTF
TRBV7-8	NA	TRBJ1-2	CASSLAGGSGGYTF
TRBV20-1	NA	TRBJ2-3	CSARGQSNTDTQYF
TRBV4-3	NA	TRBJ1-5	CASSPGEGQPQHF
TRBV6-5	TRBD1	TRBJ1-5	CASSSRTGGNQPQHF
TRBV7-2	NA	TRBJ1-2	CASSLPLTGYYGYTF
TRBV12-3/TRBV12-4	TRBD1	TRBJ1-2	CASSLAGQGYGYTF
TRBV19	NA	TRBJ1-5	CASSLNGYSNQPQHF
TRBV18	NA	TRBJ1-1	CASSPWEAGSTEAFF
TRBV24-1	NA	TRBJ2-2	CATSDSGELFF
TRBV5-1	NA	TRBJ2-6	CASSLAPPNSGANVLTF
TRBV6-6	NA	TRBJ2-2	CASTYLRAGTGELFF
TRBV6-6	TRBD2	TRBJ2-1	CASSLTSGEYNEQFF
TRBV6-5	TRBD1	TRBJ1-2	CASSLGTGWGFNYGYTF
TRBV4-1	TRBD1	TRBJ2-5	CASSQDPSTGTQETQYF
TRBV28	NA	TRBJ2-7	CASSPTSSYEQYF
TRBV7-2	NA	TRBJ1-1	CASSPQGTTYTEAFF
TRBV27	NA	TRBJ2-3	CASSLSRGEGWADTQYF
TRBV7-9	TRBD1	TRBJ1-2	CASSLAPGGVYYGYTF
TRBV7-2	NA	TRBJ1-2	CASSPTLTSYGYTF